This T cell receptor beta chain is drawn from a study of CD8 T cells in Susac syndrome. This clonotype was detected once. With random hexamers, about 0.5 to 1 ug RNA was reverse transcribed. TCRdb independently ran MiXCR on the immunoSEQ multiplex PCR reads; one entry per CDR3 protein. Of tens of thousands of distinct CDR3 sequences listed, roughly 94% were seen once; the top ten hold around 0.6%. The sequenced sample consisted of CD8+ T cells from PBMCs. This TCR came from a human donor with multiple sclerosis.

The CDR3 protein is CASSAGLFYEQYF. The CDR3 coding sequence is TGTGCCAGCAGCGCCGGACTATTCTACGAGCAGTACTTC. The V gene is TRBV28, the J gene TRBJ2-7, with a possible D match to TRBD2 (6 bases). Germline lookup yields CDR1 MDHEN and CDR2 SYDVKM. CDR3 size: 13 residues. Trimming shortened V by 6 bases and J by 3 bases, and 12 bases separated the two germline ends.